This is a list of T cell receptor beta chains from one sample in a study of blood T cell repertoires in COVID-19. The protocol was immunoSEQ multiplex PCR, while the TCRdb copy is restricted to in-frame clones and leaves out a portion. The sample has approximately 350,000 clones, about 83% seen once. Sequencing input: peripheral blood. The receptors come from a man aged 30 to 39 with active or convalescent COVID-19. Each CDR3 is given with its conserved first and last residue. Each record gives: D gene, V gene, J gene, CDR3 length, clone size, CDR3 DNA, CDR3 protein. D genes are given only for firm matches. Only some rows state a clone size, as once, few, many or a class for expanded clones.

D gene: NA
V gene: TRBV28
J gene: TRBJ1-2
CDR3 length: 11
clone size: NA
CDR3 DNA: TGTGCCATCAATGCCGAGGGTGGCTACACCTTC
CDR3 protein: CAINAEGGYTF

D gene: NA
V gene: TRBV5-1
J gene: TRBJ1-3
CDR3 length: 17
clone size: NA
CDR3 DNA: TGCGCCAGCAGCTTCTCTCCAGGGGCTACCTCTGGAAACACCATATATTTT
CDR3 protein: CASSFSPGATSGNTIYF

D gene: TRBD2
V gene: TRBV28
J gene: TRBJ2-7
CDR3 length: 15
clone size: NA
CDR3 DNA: TGTGCCAGCAGTTTAGGACTAGCGGGAGTTAACGAGCAGTACTTC
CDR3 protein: CASSLGLAGVNEQYF

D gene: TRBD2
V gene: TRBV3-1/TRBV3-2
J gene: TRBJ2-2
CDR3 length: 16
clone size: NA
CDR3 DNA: TGTGCCAGCAGCCGGGGACTAGCGGGAGTGGACGGGGAGCTGTTTTTT
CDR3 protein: CASSRGLAGVDGELFF

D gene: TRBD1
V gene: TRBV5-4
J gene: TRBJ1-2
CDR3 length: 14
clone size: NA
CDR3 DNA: TGTGCCAGCAGCCCCGGGACAGGGGACTATGGCTACACCTTC
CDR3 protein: CASSPGTGDYGYTF

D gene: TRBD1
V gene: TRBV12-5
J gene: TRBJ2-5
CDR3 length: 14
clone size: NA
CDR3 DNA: TGTGCTAGTGGTTTTGGGACAGGGGGAGAGACCCAGTACTTC
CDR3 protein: CASGFGTGGETQYF

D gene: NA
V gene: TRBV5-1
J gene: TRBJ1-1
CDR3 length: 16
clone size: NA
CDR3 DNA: TGCGCCAGCACCGATGGAGCAGTCTCGATGAACACTGAAGCTTTCTTT
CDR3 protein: CASTDGAVSMNTEAFF

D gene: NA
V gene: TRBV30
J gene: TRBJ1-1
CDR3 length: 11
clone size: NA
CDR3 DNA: TGTGCCTGGAGTGGATACAGTGAAGCTTTCTTT
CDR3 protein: CAWSGYSEAFF

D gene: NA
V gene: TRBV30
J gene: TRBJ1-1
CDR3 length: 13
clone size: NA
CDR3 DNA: TGTGCCTGGAGTGTAATTATGAACACTGAAGCTTTCTTT
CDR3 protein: CAWSVIMNTEAFF

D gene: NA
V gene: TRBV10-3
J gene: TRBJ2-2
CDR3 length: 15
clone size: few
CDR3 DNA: TGTGCCATCAGTGAGTCGGGCAGAGAGACCGGGGAGCTGTTTTTT
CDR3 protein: CAISESGRETGELFF

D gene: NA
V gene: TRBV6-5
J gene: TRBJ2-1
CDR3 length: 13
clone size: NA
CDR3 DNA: TGTGCCTCCCATGAGGGGGGGTACAATGAGCAGTTCTTC
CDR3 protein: CASHEGGYNEQFF

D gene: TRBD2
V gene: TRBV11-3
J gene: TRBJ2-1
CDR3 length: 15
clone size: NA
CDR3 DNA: TGTGCCAGCAGCCGAAAGCGGGGGGGAGACAATGAGCAGTTCTTC
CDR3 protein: CASSRKRGGDNEQFF

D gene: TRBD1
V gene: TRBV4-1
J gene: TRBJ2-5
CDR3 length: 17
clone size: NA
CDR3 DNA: TGCGCCAGCAGCCAAGATTCAACAGGGGGTCTTCAAGAGACCCAGTACTTC
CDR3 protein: CASSQDSTGGLQETQYF

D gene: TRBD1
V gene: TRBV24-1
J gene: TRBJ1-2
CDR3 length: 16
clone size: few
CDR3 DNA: TGTGCCACCAGTGATCCGACAGGGGGCCAAAACTATGGCTACACCTTC
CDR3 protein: CATSDPTGGQNYGYTF

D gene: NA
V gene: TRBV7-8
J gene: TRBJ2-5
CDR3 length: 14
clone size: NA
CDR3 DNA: TGTGCCAGCAGCTTGTGGAGGACCCAAGAGACCCAGTACTTC
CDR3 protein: CASSLWRTQETQYF

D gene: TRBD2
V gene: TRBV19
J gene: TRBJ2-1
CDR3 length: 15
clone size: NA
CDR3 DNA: TGTGCCAGTAGGGCCGGGACTAGCGCCTACAATGAGCAGTTCTTC
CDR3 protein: CASRAGTSAYNEQFF

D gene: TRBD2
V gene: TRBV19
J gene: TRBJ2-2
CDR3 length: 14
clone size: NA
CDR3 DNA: TGTGCCAGTAGTTCGGGGGGGCACACCGGGGAGCTGTTTTTT
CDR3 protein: CASSSGGHTGELFF

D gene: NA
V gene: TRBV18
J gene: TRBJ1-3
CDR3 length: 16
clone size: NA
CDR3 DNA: TGTGCCAGCTCACCAAGGGAGGCGAACTCTGGAAACACCATATATTTT
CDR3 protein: CASSPREANSGNTIYF

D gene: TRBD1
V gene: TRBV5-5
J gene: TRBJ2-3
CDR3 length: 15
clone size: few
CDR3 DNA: TGTGCCAGCAGCCTTGGGGACAGGGCTACAGATACGCAGTATTTT
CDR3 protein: CASSLGDRATDTQYF

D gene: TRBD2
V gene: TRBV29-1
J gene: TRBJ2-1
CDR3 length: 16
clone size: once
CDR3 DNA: TGCAGCGTCCCCCCTAGCGGGGGGGCCTCCTACAATGAGCAGTTCTTC
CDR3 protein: CSVPPSGGASYNEQFF

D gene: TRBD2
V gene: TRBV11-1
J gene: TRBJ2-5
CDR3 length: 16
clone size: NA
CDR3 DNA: TGTGCCAGCAGCTCTCAGACTAGCGGGGGGCCCGGGACCCAGTACTTC
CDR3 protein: CASSSQTSGGPGTQYF

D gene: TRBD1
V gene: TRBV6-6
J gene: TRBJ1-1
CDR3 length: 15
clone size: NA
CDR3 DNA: TGTGCCAGCAGTTTCTCCCAGGGGACAGGGTCTCGGGCTTTCTTT
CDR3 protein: CASSFSQGTGSRAFF

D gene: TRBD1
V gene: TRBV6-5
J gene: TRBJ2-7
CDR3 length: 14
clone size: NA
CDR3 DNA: TGTGCCAGCACAAGACAGGGGGTCGATTACGAGCAGTACTTC
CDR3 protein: CASTRQGVDYEQYF

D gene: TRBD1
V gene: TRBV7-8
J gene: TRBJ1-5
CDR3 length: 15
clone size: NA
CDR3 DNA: TGTGCCAGCAGCCCGTCCCGGGACAGGGCCCGGCCCCAGCATTTT
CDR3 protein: CASSPSRDRARPQHF

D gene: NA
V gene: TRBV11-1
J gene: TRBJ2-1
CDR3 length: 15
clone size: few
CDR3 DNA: TGTGCCAGCAGCTTAACCCGGGGACACAACAATGAGCAGTTCTTC
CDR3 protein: CASSLTRGHNNEQFF

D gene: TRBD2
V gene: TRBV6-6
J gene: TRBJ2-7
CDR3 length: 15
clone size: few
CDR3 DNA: TGTGCCAGCAGGCTTAGCGGGGCCAGCTCCTACGAGCAGTACTTC
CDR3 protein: CASRLSGASSYEQYF

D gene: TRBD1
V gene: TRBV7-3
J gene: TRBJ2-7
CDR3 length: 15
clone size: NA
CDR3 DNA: TGTGCCAGCAGCTTAACACAGGGGCCTTCCTACGAGCAGTACTTC
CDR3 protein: CASSLTQGPSYEQYF

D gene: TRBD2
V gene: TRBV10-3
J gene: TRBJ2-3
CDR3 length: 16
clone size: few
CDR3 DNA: TGTGCCATCAGGGAAGCGGGGGGGCGGATCACAGATACGCAGTATTTT
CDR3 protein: CAIREAGGRITDTQYF

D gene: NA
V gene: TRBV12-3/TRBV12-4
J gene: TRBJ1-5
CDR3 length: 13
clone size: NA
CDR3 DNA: TGTGCCAGCAGTTATGGGGGCTATCAGCCCCAGCATTTT
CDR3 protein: CASSYGGYQPQHF

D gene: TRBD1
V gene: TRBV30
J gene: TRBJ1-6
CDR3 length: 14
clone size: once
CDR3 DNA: TGTGCCTGGAGTGTCGACAGGGAGATGGAGCCCCTCCACTTT
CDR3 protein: CAWSVDREMEPLHF

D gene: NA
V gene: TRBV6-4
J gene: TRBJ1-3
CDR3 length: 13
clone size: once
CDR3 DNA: TGTGCCAGCAGTGGGCCCTCTGGAAACACCATATATTTT
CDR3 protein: CASSGPSGNTIYF

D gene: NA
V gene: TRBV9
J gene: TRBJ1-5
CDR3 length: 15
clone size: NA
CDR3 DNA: TGTGCCAGCAGCGTAGGCTTCCCGGGGGGACAGCCCCAGCATTTT
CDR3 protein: CASSVGFPGGQPQHF

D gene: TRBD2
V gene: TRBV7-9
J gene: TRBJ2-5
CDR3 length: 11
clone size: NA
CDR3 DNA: TGTGCCAGCAGCCCCCGGACTAGCTTGTACTTC
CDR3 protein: CASSPRTSLYF

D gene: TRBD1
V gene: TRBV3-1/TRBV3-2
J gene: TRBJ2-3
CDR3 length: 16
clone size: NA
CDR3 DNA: TGTGCCAGCAGCCAGCGGACAGGGATGAAGGCAGATACGCAGTATTTT
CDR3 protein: CASSQRTGMKADTQYF

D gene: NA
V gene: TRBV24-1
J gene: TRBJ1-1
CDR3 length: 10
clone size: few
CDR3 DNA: TGTGCCACCCAGGGGAAACAGGCTTTCTTT
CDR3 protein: CATQGKQAFF

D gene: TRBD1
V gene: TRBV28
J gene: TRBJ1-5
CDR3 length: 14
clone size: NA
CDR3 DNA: TGTGCCAGCAGGCAGGGGGGTGCAGGTCAGCCCCAGCATTTT
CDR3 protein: CASRQGGAGQPQHF

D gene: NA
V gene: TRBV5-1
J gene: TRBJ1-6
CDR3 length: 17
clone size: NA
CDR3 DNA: TGCGCCAGCAGCCGATCCCCCGCCCGGTCCTATAATTCACCCCTCCACTTT
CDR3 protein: CASSRSPARSYNSPLHF

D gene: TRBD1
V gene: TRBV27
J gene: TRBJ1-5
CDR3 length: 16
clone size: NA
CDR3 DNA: TGTGCCAGCAGTTTAAGATCGGGACAGGGGAATCAGCCCCAGCATTTT
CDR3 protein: CASSLRSGQGNQPQHF

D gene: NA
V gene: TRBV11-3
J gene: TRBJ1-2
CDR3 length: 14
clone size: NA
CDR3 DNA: TGTGCCAGCAGCTTCCAGGGGACGGACTATGGCTACACCTTC
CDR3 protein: CASSFQGTDYGYTF

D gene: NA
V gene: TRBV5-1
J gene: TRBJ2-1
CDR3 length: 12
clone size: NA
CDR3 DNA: TGCGCCAGCCGTCTAGACCCCCCTGAGCAGTTCTTC
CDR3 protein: CASRLDPPEQFF

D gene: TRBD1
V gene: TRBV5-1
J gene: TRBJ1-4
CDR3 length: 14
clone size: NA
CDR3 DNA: TGCGCCAGCAGCCAGGGACAGGGTAATGAAAAACTGTTTTTT
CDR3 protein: CASSQGQGNEKLFF

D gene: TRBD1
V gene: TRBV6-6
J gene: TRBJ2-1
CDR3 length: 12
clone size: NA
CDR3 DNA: TGTGCCAGCAGTTACGACAGGGATGAGCAGTTCTTC
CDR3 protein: CASSYDRDEQFF

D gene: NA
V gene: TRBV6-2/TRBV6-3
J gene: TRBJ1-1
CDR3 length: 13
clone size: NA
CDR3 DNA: TGTGCCAGCAGTTGGGCAGGGAACACTGAAGCTTTCTTT
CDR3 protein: CASSWAGNTEAFF

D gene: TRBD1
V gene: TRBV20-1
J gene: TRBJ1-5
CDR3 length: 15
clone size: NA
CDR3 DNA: TGCAGTGCTAGTAGTGGACAGGGTAGCAATCAGCCCCAGCATTTT
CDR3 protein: CSASSGQGSNQPQHF

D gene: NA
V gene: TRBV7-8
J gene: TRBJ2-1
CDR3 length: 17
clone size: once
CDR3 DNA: TGTGCCAGCAGCTCCCGGCTGCGGAAGAGCTCCTACAATGAGCAGTTCTTC
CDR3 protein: CASSSRLRKSSYNEQFF

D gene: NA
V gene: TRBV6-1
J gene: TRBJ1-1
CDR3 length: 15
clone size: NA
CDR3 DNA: TGTGCCAGCAGTGACCAACAGGGCCGGAACACTGAAGCTTTCTTT
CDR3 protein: CASSDQQGRNTEAFF

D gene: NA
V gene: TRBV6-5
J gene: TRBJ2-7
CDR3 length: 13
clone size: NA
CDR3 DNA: TGTGCCAGCAGTTTTGGACAGAACTACGAGCAGTACTTC
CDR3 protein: CASSFGQNYEQYF

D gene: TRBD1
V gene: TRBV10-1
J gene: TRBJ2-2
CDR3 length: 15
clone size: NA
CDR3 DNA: TGCGCCAGCACCGGGACAGCCGCATTGACCGGGGAGCTGTTTTTT
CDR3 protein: CASTGTAALTGELFF

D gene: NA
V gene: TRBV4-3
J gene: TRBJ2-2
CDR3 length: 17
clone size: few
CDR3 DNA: TGCGCCAGCAGCCAAGATCTGGCAGGGTGGAACACCGGGGAGCTGTTTTTT
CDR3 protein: CASSQDLAGWNTGELFF

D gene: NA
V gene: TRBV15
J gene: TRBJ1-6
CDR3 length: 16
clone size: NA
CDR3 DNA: TGTGCCACCAGCAGAAGCCGGAGCGGTCGAGGTTCACCCCTCCACTTT
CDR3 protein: CATSRSRSGRGSPLHF

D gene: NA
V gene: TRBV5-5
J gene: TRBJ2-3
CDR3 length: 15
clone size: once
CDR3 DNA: TGTGCCAGCAGCTTGGGTGGGGACTTAGCAGATACGCAGTATTTT
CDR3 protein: CASSLGGDLADTQYF

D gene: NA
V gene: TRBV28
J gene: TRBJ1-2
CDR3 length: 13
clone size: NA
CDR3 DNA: TGTGCCAGCAGAATGAGGCAATCCTATGGCTACACCTTC
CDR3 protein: CASRMRQSYGYTF

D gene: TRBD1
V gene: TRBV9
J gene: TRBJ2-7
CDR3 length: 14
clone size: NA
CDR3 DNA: TGTGCCAGCAGCCCGCACGGGGACAGCTACGAGCAGTACTTC
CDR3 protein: CASSPHGDSYEQYF